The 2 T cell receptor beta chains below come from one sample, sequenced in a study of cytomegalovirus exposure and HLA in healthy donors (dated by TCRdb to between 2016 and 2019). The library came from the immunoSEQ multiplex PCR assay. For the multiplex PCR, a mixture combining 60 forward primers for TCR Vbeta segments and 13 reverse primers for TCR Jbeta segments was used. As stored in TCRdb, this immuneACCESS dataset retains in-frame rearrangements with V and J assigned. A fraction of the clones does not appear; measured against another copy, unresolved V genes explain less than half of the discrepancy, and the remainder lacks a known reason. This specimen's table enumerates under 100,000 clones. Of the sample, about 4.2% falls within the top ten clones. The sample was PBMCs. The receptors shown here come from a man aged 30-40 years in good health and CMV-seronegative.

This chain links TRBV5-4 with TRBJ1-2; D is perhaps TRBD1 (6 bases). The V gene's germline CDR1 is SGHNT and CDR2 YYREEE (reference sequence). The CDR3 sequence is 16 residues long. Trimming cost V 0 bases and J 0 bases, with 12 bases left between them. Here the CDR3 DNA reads TGTGCCAGCAGCTTGGACAGGGCGACTCCTAACTATGGCTACACCTTC. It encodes CASSLDRATPNYGYTF.

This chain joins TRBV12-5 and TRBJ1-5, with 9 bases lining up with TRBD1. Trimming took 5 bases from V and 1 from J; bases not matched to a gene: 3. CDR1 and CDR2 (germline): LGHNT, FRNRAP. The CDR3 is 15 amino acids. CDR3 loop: CASGTGQGSNQPQHF. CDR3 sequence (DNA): TGTGCTAGTGGTACTGGACAGGGGAGCAATCAGCCCCAGCATTTT.